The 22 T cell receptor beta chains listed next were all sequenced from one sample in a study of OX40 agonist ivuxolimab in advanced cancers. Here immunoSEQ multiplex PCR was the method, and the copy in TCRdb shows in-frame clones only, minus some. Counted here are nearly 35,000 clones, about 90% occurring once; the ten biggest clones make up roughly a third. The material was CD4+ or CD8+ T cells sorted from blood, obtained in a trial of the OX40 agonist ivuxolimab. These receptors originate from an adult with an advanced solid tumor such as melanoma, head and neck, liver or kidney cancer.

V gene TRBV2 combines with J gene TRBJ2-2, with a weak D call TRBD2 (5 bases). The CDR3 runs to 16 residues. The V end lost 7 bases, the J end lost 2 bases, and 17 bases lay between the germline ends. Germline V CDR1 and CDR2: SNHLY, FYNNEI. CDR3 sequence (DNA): TGTGCCAGCATTGGGTGGGGTAGCGAAAACACCGGGGAGCTGTTTTTT. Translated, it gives CASIGWGSENTGELFF. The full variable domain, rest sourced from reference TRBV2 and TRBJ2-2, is EPEVTQTPSHQVTQMGQEVILRCVPISNHLYFYWYRQILGQKVEFLVSFYNNEISEKSEIFDDQFSVERPDGSNFTLKIRSTKLEDSAMYFCASIGWGSENTGELFFGEGSRLTVL.

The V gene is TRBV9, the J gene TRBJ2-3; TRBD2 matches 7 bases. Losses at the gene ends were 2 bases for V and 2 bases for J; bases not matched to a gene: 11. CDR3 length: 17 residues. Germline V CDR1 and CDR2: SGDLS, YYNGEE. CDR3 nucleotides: TGTGCCAGCAGCGTGCGGGCGGGAGTGGGGCCCACAGATACGCAGTATTTT. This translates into CASSVRAGVGPTDTQYF.

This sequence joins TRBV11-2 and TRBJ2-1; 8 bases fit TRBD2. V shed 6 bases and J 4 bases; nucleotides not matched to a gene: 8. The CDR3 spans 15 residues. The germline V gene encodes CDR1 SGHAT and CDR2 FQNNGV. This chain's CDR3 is CASRVGLAGYNEQFF. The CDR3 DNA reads TGTGCCAGCAGAGTGGGCCTAGCGGGTTACAATGAGCAGTTCTTC. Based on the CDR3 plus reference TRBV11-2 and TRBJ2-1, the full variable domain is EAGVAQSPRYKIIEKRQSVAFWCNPISGHATLYWYQQILGQGPKLLIQFQNNGVVDDSQLPKDRFSAERLKGVDSTLKIQPAKLEDSAVYLCASRVGLAGYNEQFFGPGTRLTVL.

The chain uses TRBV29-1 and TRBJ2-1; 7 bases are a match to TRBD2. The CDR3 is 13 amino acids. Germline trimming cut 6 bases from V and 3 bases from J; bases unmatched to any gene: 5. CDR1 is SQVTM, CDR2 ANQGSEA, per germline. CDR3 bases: TGCAGCGTGGGGGGGAACCTCTACAATGAGCAGTTCTTC. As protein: CSVGGNLYNEQFF.

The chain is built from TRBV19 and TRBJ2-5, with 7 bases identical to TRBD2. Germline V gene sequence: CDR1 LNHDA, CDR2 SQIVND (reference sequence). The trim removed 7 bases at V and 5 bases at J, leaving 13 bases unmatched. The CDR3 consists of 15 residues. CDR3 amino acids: CASTRAYTSAETQYF. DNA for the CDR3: TGTGCCAGTACCCGAGCTTATACTAGCGCTGAGACCCAGTACTTC.

CDR3 bases: TGTGCCAGCAGCTCCGACCCCGGGGCCGGGGTGGAGACCCAGTACTTC. This translates into CASSSDPGAGVETQYF. The rearrangement uses TRBV11-3 and TRBJ2-5; D is possibly TRBD1 or TRBD2 (5 bases each). The CDR3 is 16 amino acids. CDR1 and CDR2 (germline): SGHNT, YENEEA. Trimming took off 4 bases at V and 5 bases at J, with 20 bases between the two ends.

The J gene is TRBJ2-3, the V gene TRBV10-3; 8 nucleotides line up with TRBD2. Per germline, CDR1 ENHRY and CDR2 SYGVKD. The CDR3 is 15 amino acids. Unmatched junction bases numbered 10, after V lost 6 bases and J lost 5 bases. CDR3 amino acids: CAISIRGGMGDTQYF. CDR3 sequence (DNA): TGTGCCATCAGCATCCGGGGGGGGATGGGAGATACGCAGTATTTT.

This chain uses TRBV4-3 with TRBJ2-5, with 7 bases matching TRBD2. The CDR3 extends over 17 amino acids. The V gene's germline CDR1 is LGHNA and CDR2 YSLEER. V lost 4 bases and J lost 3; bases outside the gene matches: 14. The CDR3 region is CASSPREGLRSEETQYF. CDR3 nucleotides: TGCGCCAGCAGCCCCCGTGAGGGACTACGGTCTGAAGAGACCCAGTACTTC.

CDR3 amino acids: CASSFGGRGRPDEQFF. The CDR3 nucleotides read TGTGCCAGCAGCTTCGGCGGGCGCGGGAGGCCTGATGAGCAGTTCTTC. J is TRBJ2-1 and V is TRBV7-2; 8 nucleotides align to TRBD2. The CDR3 length is 16 residues. Germline CDR1 and CDR2: SGHTA and FQGNSA. V lost 3 bases to trimming and J lost 8 bases; unmatched junction nucleotides: 12.

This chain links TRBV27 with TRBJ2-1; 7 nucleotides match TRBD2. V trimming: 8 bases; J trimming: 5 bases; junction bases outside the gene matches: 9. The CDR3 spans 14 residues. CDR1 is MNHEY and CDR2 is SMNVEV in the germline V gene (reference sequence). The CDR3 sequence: CASGPGLADNEQFF. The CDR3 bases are TGTGCCAGCGGCCCCGGGCTAGCGGACAATGAGCAGTTCTTC.

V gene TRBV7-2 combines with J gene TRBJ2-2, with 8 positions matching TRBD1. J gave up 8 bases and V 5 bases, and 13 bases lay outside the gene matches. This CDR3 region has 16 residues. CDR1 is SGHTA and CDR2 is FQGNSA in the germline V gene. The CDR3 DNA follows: TGTGCCAGCAGCACCTTACGGACAGGGCCTACAGGGGAGCTGTTTTTT. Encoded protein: CASSTLRTGPTGELFF.

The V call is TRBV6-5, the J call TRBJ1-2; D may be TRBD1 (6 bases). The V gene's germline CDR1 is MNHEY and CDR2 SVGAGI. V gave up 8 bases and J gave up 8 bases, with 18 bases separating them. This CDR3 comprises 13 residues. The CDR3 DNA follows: TGTGCCAGCGCAATCTCAGGGGTTCGGGGCTACACCTTC. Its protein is CASAISGVRGYTF.

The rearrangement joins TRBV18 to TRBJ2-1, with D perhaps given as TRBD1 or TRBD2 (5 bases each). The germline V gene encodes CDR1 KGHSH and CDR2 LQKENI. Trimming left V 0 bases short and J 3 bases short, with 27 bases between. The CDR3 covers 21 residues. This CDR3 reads CASSPPSEGTFFDWNYNEQFF. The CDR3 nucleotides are TGTGCCAGCTCACCACCATCTGAGGGGACCTTTTTTGATTGGAACTACAATGAGCAGTTCTTC.

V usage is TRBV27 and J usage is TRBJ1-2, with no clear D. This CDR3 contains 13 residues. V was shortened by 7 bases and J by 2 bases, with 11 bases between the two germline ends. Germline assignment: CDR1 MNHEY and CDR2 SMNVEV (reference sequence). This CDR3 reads CASTSGLNYGYTF. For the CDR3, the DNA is TGTGCCAGCACTTCAGGACTGAACTATGGCTACACCTTC.

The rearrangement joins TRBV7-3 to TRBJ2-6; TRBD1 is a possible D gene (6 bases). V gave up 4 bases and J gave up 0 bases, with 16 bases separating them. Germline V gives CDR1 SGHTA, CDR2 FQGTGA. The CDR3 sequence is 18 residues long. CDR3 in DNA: TGTGCCAGCAGCTCTAGTCTAACAGGGAGCTCTGGGGCCAACGTCCTGACTTTC. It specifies CASSSSLTGSSGANVLTF.

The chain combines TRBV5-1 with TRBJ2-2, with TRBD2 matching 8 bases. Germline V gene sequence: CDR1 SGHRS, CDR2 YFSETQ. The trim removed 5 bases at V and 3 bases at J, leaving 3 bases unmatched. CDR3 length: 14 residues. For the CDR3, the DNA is TGCGCCAGCAGGCGGGAGGACTACACCGGGGAGCTGTTTTTT. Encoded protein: CASRREDYTGELFF.

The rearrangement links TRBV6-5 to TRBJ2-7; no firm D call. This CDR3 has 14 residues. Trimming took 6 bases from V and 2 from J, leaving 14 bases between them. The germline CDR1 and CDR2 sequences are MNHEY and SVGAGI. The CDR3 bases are TGTGCCAGCAGCCTCCTAAGTCCAACCTACGAGCAGTACTTC. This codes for CASSLLSPTYEQYF.

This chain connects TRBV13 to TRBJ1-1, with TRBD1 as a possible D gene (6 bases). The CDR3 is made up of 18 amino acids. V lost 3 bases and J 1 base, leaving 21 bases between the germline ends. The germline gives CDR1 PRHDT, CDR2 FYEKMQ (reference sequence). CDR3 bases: TGTGCCAGCAGCTTGGGTTCGGAGGGGATAGGGGGGAACACTGAAGCTTTCTTT. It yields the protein CASSLGSEGIGGNTEAFF.

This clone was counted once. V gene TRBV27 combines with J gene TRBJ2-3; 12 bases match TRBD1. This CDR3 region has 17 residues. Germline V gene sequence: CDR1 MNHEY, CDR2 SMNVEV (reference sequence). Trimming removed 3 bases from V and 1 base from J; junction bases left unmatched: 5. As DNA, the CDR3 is TGTGCCAGCAGTTTGGGACAGGGGGCTCCCGGCACAGATACGCAGTATTTT. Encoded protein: CASSLGQGAPGTDTQYF.

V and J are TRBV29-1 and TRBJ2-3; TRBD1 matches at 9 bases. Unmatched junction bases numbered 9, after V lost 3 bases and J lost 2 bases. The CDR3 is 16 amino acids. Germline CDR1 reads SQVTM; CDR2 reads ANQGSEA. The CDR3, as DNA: TGCAGCGTTGATCACCCGGACAGGGGCTCCACAGATACGCAGTATTTT. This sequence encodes CSVDHPDRGSTDTQYF.

The CDR3 coding sequence is TGTGCCAGCAGTTTCAGCCAGGGGCCCCGAACTGAAGCTTTCTTT. The encoded protein is CASSFSQGPRTEAFF. The V call is TRBV27, the J call TRBJ1-1, with D perhaps matching TRBD1 (6 bases). The V end lost 3 bases, the J end lost 5 bases, and 16 bases lay between the germline ends. Germline loops: CDR1 MNHEY, CDR2 SMNVEV (reference sequence). The CDR3 has 15 residues.

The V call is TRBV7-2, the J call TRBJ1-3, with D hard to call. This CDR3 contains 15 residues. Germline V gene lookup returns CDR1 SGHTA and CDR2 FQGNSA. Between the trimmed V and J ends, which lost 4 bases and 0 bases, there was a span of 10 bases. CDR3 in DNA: TGTGCCAGCAGCTCGGACCCGAGCTCTGGAAACACCATATATTTT. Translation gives CASSSDPSSGNTIYF.